The present T cell receptor beta chain was sequenced within a study of T cells after yellow fever vaccination (dated by TCRdb to the late 2010s). Regarding the complete study: The SMART-Seq v4 Ultra Low Input RNA kit was used to prepare libraries from fractions with low cell numbers. To follow T-cell clones before and after primary and booster YFV17D yellow fever vaccination, bulk TCR alpha and beta repertoires were sequenced over time. Two healthy male donors made up the cohort, one aged 18 to 29 years and the other aged 30 to 40 years. Blood was collected at multiple timepoints before and after primary and secondary immunization, and bulk PBMC replicates and cell subsets were isolated.

The treatment or condition tag for this specimen amounts to: live attenuated yellow fever vaccine strain. A standard Ficoll-Paque protocol was used to isolate PBMCs from peripheral blood. Dynabeads CD4 and CD8 positive selection kits were used to isolate CD4 and CD8 T-cell fractions. TriZol was used to extract RNA from bulk PBMCs, CD4 and CD8 fractions, and dextramer-positive and dextramer-negative fractions. Results the study describes overall, beyond this receptor: A small share of clonotypes was detected in both CD4 and CD8 compartments, with the overlap likely arising from convergent recombination. The secondary T-cell response was weaker than the primary response but faster, peaking on day 5 instead of day 15. Only a couple of donors were included in the study, so the extent to which the findings can be generalized is limited. Most clones expanded after primary vaccination (96% of CD4 and about 85% of CD8) were re-detected after the booster, suggesting that broad memory maintenance occurred. FACS-sorted repertoires could contain abundant contaminating clonotypes from the bulk population, so computational filtering was required.

There are 16 amino acids in the CDR3, from cysteine to phenylalanine inclusive. Only the CDR3 part of the read is kept: 48 bases, read in frame from the first base. Per the germline V gene, LGHNA is the CDR1 and YNFKEQ is the CDR2. Cut back by 2 bases and 1 base, the V and J ends lie 13 bases apart. TCR cDNA was made using 5'RACE template switching, a step that added a universal primer site and unique molecular identifiers. Priming for cDNA synthesis came from both the TCR alpha and TCR beta constant segments. Libraries were amplified in two PCR steps, with sample barcodes and sequencing adapters added in the second step. Libraries were sequenced on Illumina HiSeq 2500 (2x100 bp) or NovaSeq (2x150 bp). Concerning the study's data processing: MIGEC handled demultiplexing of reads and collapsing into UMI consensus sequences, while MiXCR performed V(D)J alignment. Clonotypes responding to the vaccine were identified with edgeR on replicate PBMC samples, with the criteria of FDR below 0.01 and a log2 fold change above 5 up to day 15. CD4 or CD8 identity was assigned to each bulk clonotype according to whether the clonotype was present at higher abundance in the sequenced CD4 repertoire or the sequenced CD8 repertoire. TCRdb took the public reads, trimmed them with fastp at Q25, ran MiXCR for clone calling and kept in-frame beta chains. Rows are unified per CDR3 protein, each entry keeping the most common DNA and genes. The V and J calls and clone size are TCRdb's, not the authors'. Present in this sample are about 57,000 distinct CDR3 sequences, 7.4% of which were seen just once. The top ten hold about 40% of the sample.

This clonotype occurred many times. Its target antigen remains unknown. Within one base of it there is no much larger clone, and no base qualities were kept. The receptor was isolated from a man aged 30-40 years who received the YFV17D yellow fever vaccine. This sample comprised CD8+ T cells sorted from PBMCs, obtained 15 days after the yellow fever booster vaccination. The rearranged chain carries TRBV4-2 and TRBJ2-3, and TRBD1 may be the D gene, going by 6 matching bases. The nucleotide sequence is TGTGCCAGCAGCCAACCTGGGACAACTGGCACAGATACGCAGTATTTT. Its translation reads: CASSQPGTTGTDTQYF.